Reported below is one T cell receptor beta chain. The entry originates in a study of shared clonotypes between healthy human individuals. Study-wide context: Researchers assigned three CD4 naive, three CD4 memory, two CD8 naive and one CD8 memory plate to each donor.

CD4+ cells yielded CD45RA+ naive and CD45RA-negative memory subsets. Generated by immunoSEQ multiplex PCR, the TCRdb table keeps only in-frame clones and is missing some. The sample has around 200,000 clones, around 63% seen once; the top ten hold more than 9%. Source material: memory CD4+ T cells sorted from blood. Subset meaning: CD45RA-negative fraction. The receptor was derived from a man aged 30-40 years in good health.

CDR3 coding DNA: TGTGCCAGCAGAGAGGGACAGGGGGCATACGAGCAGTACTTC. Translating it yields CASREGQGAYEQYF. This chain joins TRBV7-2 and TRBJ2-7, with TRBD1 identical over 12 bases. V shed 6 bases and J 4 bases; nucleotides not matched to a gene: 4. Germline assignment: CDR1 SGHTA and CDR2 FQGNSA. CDR3 length: 14 residues.